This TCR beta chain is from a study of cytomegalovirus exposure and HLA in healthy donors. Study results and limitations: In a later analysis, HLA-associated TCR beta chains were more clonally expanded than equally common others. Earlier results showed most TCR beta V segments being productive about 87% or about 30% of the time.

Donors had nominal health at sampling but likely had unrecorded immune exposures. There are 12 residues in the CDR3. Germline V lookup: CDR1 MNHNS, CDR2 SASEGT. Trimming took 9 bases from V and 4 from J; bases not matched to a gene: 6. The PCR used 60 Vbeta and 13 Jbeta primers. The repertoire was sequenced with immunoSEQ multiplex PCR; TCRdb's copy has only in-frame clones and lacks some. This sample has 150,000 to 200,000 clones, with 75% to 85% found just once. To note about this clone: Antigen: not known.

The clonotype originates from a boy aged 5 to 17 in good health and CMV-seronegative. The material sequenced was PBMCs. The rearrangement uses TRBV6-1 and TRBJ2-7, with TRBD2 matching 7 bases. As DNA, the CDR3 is TGTGCCAGTACCGGGACTACTTACGAGCAGTACTTC. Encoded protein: CASTGTTYEQYF.